This T cell receptor (beta chain) was recovered during a study of blood T cell repertoires in COVID-19. Overall study context: The United States, Italy and Spain provided the acute and convalescent COVID-19 samples. T cells, B-cell-depleted T cells, or PBMCs supplied cDNA or gDNA.

TCRdb's table, derived via immunoSEQ multiplex PCR, lists solely in-frame clones and lacks some. The sample consists of about 100,000 clones, 80% to 90% of them appearing once. The V end was cut by 6 bases, the J end by 2 bases, with 10 bases between. The CDR3 loop spans 13 amino acids. Germline V gene sequence: CDR1 ENHRY, CDR2 SYGVKD. V gene TRBV10-3 combines with J gene TRBJ1-1; a possible D gene is TRBD1 (5 bases). The sequence was obtained from a woman in her forties or fifties who had recovered from COVID-19. Sample: PBMCs or T cells enriched from blood (not recorded which). The CDR3 DNA sequence: TGTGCCATCAGCAGGACACCCAACACTGAAGCTTTCTTT. It translates to CAISRTPNTEAFF.